These 28 T cell receptor beta chains came from one sample sequenced in a study of post-analysis software for immune sequencing data. Unique molecular identifiers were carried by the TCR beta cDNA libraries. TCRdb ran MiXCR on the PCR reads and lists one entry per CDR3 protein. Seen here are about 770,000 distinct CDR3 sequences, 46% observed once, and the top ten hold roughly 4.9%. Study results and caveats: In patients, about 5 TRBV segments were more frequent than in controls, with TRBV5-6, TRBV5-1 and TRBV20-1 among them.

Their specific antigens are unknown. Sequencing input: blood. Source of these receptors: a girl under 18 with multiple sclerosis.

This chain joins TRBV9 and TRBJ1-2, with D maybe TRBD1 (5 bases). The V end lost 7 bases, the J end lost 6 bases, and 13 bases lay between the germline ends. This CDR3 has 12 amino acids. Germline values: CDR1 SGDLS, CDR2 YYNGEE. The CDR3 is CASSRRADGYTF. CDR3 nucleotide sequence: TGTGCCAGCTCTCGCAGGGCGGATGGCTACACCTTC.

This clonotype was seen more than once but under ten times. The V and J genes are TRBV5-1 and TRBJ2-5; 9 positions agree with TRBD2. V lost 4 bases and J lost 3; bases outside the gene matches: 19. The CDR3 has 19 residues. The germline V gene encodes CDR1 SGHRS and CDR2 YFSETQ. CDR3 sequence: CASSPGLALLDRAEETQYF. The CDR3 DNA sequence: TGCGCCAGCAGCCCGGGACTAGCACTCCTCGATCGCGCCGAAGAGACCCAGTACTTC.

This clonotype has more than one count but fewer than ten. This chain uses TRBV7-6 with TRBJ2-3; TRBD1 matches at 9 bases. Unmatched junction bases numbered 7, after V lost 2 bases and J lost 4 bases. Germline V gene sequence: CDR1 SGHVS, CDR2 FNYEAQ. This CDR3 comprises 16 residues. As DNA, the CDR3 is TGTGCCAGCAGCTTACCCGGGACAGGGATCCCAGATACGCAGTATTTT. Protein sequence: CASSLPGTGIPDTQYF.

This clonotype was seen a few times. The chain carries TRBV5-1 and TRBJ2-7; TRBD2 matches at 11 bases. The CDR3 length is 14 residues. CDR1 and CDR2 (germline): SGHRS, YFSETQ. V was pared by 0 bases and J by 6 bases, with 2 bases of the junction left unmatched. The CDR3 is CASSLEGTSGEQYF. CDR3 DNA sequence: TGCGCCAGCAGCTTGGAGGGGACTAGCGGCGAGCAGTACTTC.

The chain carries TRBV3-1 and TRBJ2-5, with 11 nucleotides matching TRBD2. Germline trimming cut 3 bases from V and 2 bases from J; bases unmatched to any gene: 2. This CDR3 is 15 amino acids long. Per germline, CDR1 LGHDT and CDR2 YNNKEL (reference sequence). CDR3 loop: CASSHSGRAQETQYF. The CDR3 nucleotides read TGTGCCAGCAGCCATAGCGGGAGGGCTCAAGAGACCCAGTACTTC.

This clonotype has a handful of counts. J is TRBJ1-2 and V is TRBV27; D gene ambiguous. V was cut by 0 bases and J by 4 bases, with 9 bases left in between. The germline gives CDR1 MNHEY, CDR2 SMNVEV (reference sequence). This CDR3 has 14 residues. CDR3 residues: CASSLSSVGYGYTF. The DNA of the CDR3 is TGTGCCAGCAGTTTATCTTCAGTGGGCTATGGCTACACCTTC.

The chain combines TRBV7-8 with TRBJ2-5; a weak D match, TRBD1 (5 bases). The CDR3 is made up of 15 amino acids. Trimming removed 2 bases at V and 0 bases at J, with 10 bases between. Germline CDR1 and CDR2: SGHVS and FQNEAQ. The CDR3 sequence: CASSLYRRDQETQYF. CDR3 sequence (DNA): TGTGCCAGCAGCTTATACCGCAGGGACCAAGAGACCCAGTACTTC.

The rearrangement joins TRBV4-3 to TRBJ2-6; 8 bases agree with TRBD1. V dropped 0 bases and J dropped 4; count of bases not matched to a gene: 11. There are 19 residues in the CDR3. Germline values: CDR1 LGHNA, CDR2 YSLEER. The CDR3 region has the DNA TGCGCCAGCAGCCAAGATGCGGGACAGGTCCTCCTCGGGGCCAACGTCCTGACTTTC. Protein: CASSQDAGQVLLGANVLTF.

This clonotype was seen only once. The chain couples TRBV10-3 to TRBJ2-1; 7 bases line up with TRBD1. Germline V gene data show CDR1 as ENHRY and CDR2 as SYGVKD. The CDR3 has 14 amino acids. With V trimmed by 10 bases and J by 6 bases, 12 bases remained unmatched. The CDR3 sequence: CATSDRFGGNEQFF. CDR3 DNA: TGTGCCACGTCGGACAGGTTTGGGGGCAATGAGCAGTTCTTC.

V gene TRBV7-2 combines with J gene TRBJ2-5, with 10 bases identical to TRBD2. Germline values: CDR1 SGHTA, CDR2 FQGNSA. J lost 4 bases, V lost 5 bases, and 10 bases had no gene match. The CDR3 runs 16 residues. The CDR3, as DNA: TGTGCCAGCAGCGCGGGACTAGCGAAACGGAGAGAGACCCAGTACTTC. It yields the protein CASSAGLAKRRETQYF.

The chain uses TRBV20-1 and TRBJ2-3; 10 bases are shared with TRBD2. The J segment lost 6 bases and the V segment lost 5 bases, leaving 8 bases of the junction unmatched. The CDR3 runs 14 residues. In germline, CDR1 is DFQATT, CDR2 SNEGSKA (reference sequence). The CDR3 here is CSASLAGVADTQYF. In nucleotides, the CDR3 is TGCAGTGCTTCGCTAGCGGGAGTTGCGGATACGCAGTATTTT.

This clonotype was observed a single time. This chain links TRBV3-1 with TRBJ2-3; D ambiguous. The V gene's germline CDR1 is LGHDT and CDR2 YNNKEL (reference sequence). Trimming removed 0 bases at V and 0 bases at J, with 13 bases between. The CDR3 covers 17 residues. The CDR3 DNA reads as TGTGCCAGCAGCCAAGATGGCGGTATCCCTAGCACAGATACGCAGTATTTT. Its protein product is CASSQDGGIPSTDTQYF.

The chain recombines TRBV7-2 with TRBJ2-7; 9 bases fit TRBD1. V lost 6 bases and J lost 3; bases outside the gene matches: 6. The germline gives CDR1 SGHTA, CDR2 FQGNSA. CDR3 size: 14 residues. The CDR3 DNA follows: TGTGCCAGCAGTATGAGGACAGGGGTCTACGAGCAGTACTTC. It specifies CASSMRTGVYEQYF.

This clonotype came up a few times. This sequence joins TRBV20-1 and TRBJ2-1; 15 nucleotides align to TRBD2. The germline gives CDR1 DFQATT, CDR2 SNEGSKA (reference sequence). V shed 5 bases, J shed 2 bases, and the junction held 10 bases outside the gene matches. The CDR3 runs 18 residues. The CDR3 loop reads CSAPRGTSGRRAYNEQFF. The CDR3 region has the DNA TGCAGTGCTCCCCGCGGGACTAGCGGGAGGAGGGCCTACAATGAGCAGTTCTTC.

This clonotype showed up just a few times. The chain is built from TRBV20-1 and TRBJ1-5; D might be TRBD1 (5 bases). The V gene lost 1 base and the J gene lost 5 bases, with 9 bases spanning the gap. Germline CDR1 reads DFQATT; CDR2 reads SNEGSKA (reference sequence). This CDR3 region has 13 residues. The CDR3 loop reads CSARAQGDQPQHF. In nucleotides, the CDR3 is TGCAGTGCTAGAGCGCAGGGCGATCAGCCCCAGCATTTT.

The chain couples TRBV10-3 to TRBJ1-2; possible D gene TRBD1, 6 bases. The CDR3 consists of 14 residues. Trimming pared 2 bases from V and 2 bases from J, leaving 9 bases between. The V gene's germline CDR1 is ENHRY and CDR2 SYGVKD. CDR3: CAISETGTNYGYTF. CDR3 sequence (DNA): TGTGCCATCAGTGAGACAGGGACCAACTATGGCTACACCTTC.

This chain links TRBV4-3 with TRBJ2-3; 7 bases align to TRBD2. The ends lost 0 bases at V and 4 bases at J; junction bases unmatched: 7. This CDR3 contains 16 residues. Germline assignment: CDR1 LGHNA and CDR2 YSLEER. In DNA form, the CDR3 reads TGCGCCAGCAGCCAAGATTCGGGCGGGAGCGCAGATACGCAGTATTTT. Its translation: CASSQDSGGSADTQYF.

V gene TRBV5-1 combines with J gene TRBJ1-2; 7 bases map to TRBD1. J lost 8 bases, V lost 4 bases, and 8 bases had no gene match. The CDR3 runs to 13 residues. CDR1 is SGHRS and CDR2 is YFSETQ in the germline V gene. The CDR3 DNA is TGCGCCAGCAGCCCTGGGCAGGGGGAAGGCTACACCTTC. This encodes CASSPGQGEGYTF.

This clonotype has more than one count but fewer than ten. This chain links TRBV7-2 with TRBJ2-7; 9 bases line up with TRBD2. V lost 2 bases and J lost 1; bases outside the gene matches: 3. Germline loops: CDR1 SGHTA, CDR2 FQGNSA. This CDR3 spans 15 amino acids. The CDR3 reads CASSLNSGSSYEQYF. CDR3 coding DNA: TGTGCCAGCAGCTTAAATAGCGGGAGTTCCTACGAGCAGTACTTC.

This clonotype has only a few counts. This chain uses TRBV7-9 with TRBJ1-4, with a possible D match to TRBD1 (6 bases). This CDR3 spans 15 amino acids. CDR1 is SEHNR, CDR2 FQNEAQ, per germline (reference sequence). Trimming left V 3 bases short and J 2 bases short, with 10 bases between. The CDR3 DNA follows: TGTGCCAGCAGCTTCTCGGGGGCGACTAATGAAAAACTGTTTTTT. As protein: CASSFSGATNEKLFF.

There are a few counts of this clonotype. The CDR3 spells CASSPTTGSTDTQYF. CDR3 coding DNA: TGTGCCAGCAGCCCCACCACGGGGAGCACAGATACGCAGTATTTT. The gene calls are TRBV12-3 or TRBV12-4 and TRBJ2-3, with a possible D match to TRBD2 (5 bases). This CDR3 is built from 15 residues. V was shortened by 6 bases and J by 0 bases, with 13 bases between the two germline ends.

The chain is built from TRBV20-1 and TRBJ1-1; D call uncertain. Germline V gene sequence: CDR1 DFQATT, CDR2 SNEGSKA (reference sequence). There are 14 residues in the CDR3. V shed 4 bases and J shed 8 bases, with 20 bases lying between them. The CDR3 DNA sequence: TGCAGTGCTATTCGAACGGACTCCGGCGTCGAAGCTTTCTTT. Translated: CSAIRTDSGVEAFF.

This clonotype has a handful of counts. In DNA form, the CDR3 reads TGCGCCAGCAGCTCAAGCGGGAGCAACGAGCAGTACTTC. It yields the protein CASSSSGSNEQYF. The chain recombines TRBV5-1 with TRBJ2-5, with 8 bases aligning to TRBD2. The DNA end lines up better with TRBJ2-7; the J call may be wrong. Germline CDR1 SGHRS, CDR2 YFSETQ. The CDR3 covers 13 residues.

This chain's CDR3 is CASSPMGEGIYEQYF. CDR3 coding DNA: TGTGCCAGCAGCCCCATGGGGGAGGGGATCTACGAGCAGTACTTC. The V call is TRBV7-2, the J call TRBJ2-4; 7 positions agree with TRBD2. The assigned J gene may be wrong: the sequence end matches TRBJ2-7 better. The CDR3 sequence is 15 residues long. Germline CDR1 SGHTA, CDR2 FQGNSA.

In DNA form, the CDR3 reads TGTGCCAGCAGCTTAGACAGGGAGGATGAAGCTTTCTTT. Translation gives CASSLDREDEAFF. The chain couples TRBV7-8 to TRBJ1-1; D is possibly TRBD1 (6 bases). CDR3 length: 13 residues. Trimming left V 1 base short and J 7 bases short, with 10 bases between. Looked up from germline, CDR1 is SGHVS and CDR2 is FQNEAQ.

The CDR3, as DNA: TGCGCCAGCAGCCCCAAGATATCGGGGTCTGGAAACACCATATATTTT. Translating it yields CASSPKISGSGNTIYF. The gene calls are TRBV4-3 and TRBJ1-3, with unresolved D. Germline assignment: CDR1 LGHNA and CDR2 YSLEER. The V end was cut by 4 bases, the J end by 1 base, with 14 bases between. The length of the CDR3 is 16 residues.

This clonotype was picked up a small number of times. This chain connects TRBV6-6 to TRBJ2-3, with a possible D match to TRBD1 (6 bases). The CDR3 covers 17 residues. V dropped 5 bases and J dropped 3 bases, with 21 bases sitting between them. The germline CDR1 and CDR2 sequences are MNHNY and SVGAGI (reference sequence). CDR3 DNA: TGTGCCAGCAGTCCCTCCAAGGGGACACTTAGTACAGATACGCAGTATTTT. Its translation: CASSPSKGTLSTDTQYF.

This clonotype has more than one count but fewer than ten. The rearrangement uses TRBV2 and TRBJ2-1; D might be TRBD2 (6 bases). Deletions cut 4 bases from V and 5 bases from J, with 9 bases between. CDR3 length: 13 amino acids. The germline gives CDR1 SNHLY, CDR2 FYNNEI. The DNA of the CDR3 is TGTGCCAGCAGTGGGGGACTGAACAATGAGCAGTTCTTC. Residues: CASSGGLNNEQFF.